This record looks at one TCR beta chain sequence and its context. Measured with immunoSEQ multiplex PCR; TCRdb has only the in-frame clones, and not every one. The sample lists roughly 34,000 clones; around 80% were seen once. With 3 bases removed from V and 0 bases from J, the gap between germline ends came to 10 bases. The CDR3 sequence is 14 residues long. Germline values: CDR1 SGDLS, CDR2 YYNGEE. This sample is drawn from a study of chemoradiotherapy in HPV16-positive cancers. The receptor's source is a human donor with HPV-associated anogenital cancer. This chain links TRBV9 with TRBJ2-7; TRBD1 might be the D (6 bases). Sequences were derived from blood, sampled from a patient who underwent chemoradiotherapy. CDR3 DNA: TGTGCCAGCAGCGGCAGGGGTAACTCCTACGAGCAGTACTTC. Translating gives CASSGRGNSYEQYF.